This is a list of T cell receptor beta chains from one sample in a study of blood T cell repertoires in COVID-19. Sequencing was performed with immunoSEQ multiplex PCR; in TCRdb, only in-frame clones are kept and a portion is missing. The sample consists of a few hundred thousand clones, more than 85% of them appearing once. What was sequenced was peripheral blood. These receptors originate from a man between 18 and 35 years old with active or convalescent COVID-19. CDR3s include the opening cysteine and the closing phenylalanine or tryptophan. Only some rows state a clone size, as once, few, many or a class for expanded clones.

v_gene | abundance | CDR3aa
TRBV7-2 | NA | CASSSQTGTGYTF
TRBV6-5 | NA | CASSYSSGGYEQYF
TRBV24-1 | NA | CATDIQNRDTQYF
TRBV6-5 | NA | CASRRQYSGANVLTF
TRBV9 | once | CASSVVGTLPSEQFF
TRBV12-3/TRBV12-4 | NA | CASTLDRGQPQHF
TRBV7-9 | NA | CASSLNRGGGDTEAFF
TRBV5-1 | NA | CASRQGRRETQYF
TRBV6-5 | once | CATIQSGELFF
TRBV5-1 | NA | CASSRLGHWVGEKLFF
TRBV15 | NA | CATSRDRQEQFF
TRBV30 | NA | CAWRLQGNSPLHF
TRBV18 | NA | CASSPLGPPEGHEQFF
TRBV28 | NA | CASSFYGGTDTQYF
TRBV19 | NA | CASLELGQGAAGANVLTF
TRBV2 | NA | CASTWELLGQAHYGYTF
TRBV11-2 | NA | CASSAINQVGRRPYEQYF
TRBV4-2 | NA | CASSQGTGGGSRLGGEQFF
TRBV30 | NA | CAWSVNQEATQYF
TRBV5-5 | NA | CASSLPGAFGNTIYF
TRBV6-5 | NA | CASRTGQVNYEQYF
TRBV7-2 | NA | CASSLLAFEAFF